The 10 T cell receptor beta chains below come from one sample, sequenced in a study of T cells after yellow fever vaccination. Via MiXCR, TCRdb re-called the 5' RACE reads, giving one row per CDR3 protein. The sample holds hundreds of thousands of distinct CDR3 sequences, about 17% seen once. This material consisted of PBMCs, taken before the yellow fever booster vaccination. The receptors derive from a man younger than 35 who received the YFV17D yellow fever vaccine.

J is TRBJ2-7 and V is TRBV27; D assignment may be TRBD1 or TRBD2 (6 bases each). The germline V and J ends were trimmed by 2 bases and 3 bases, with 14 bases remaining between them. This CDR3 has 15 amino acids. Per germline, CDR1 MNHEY and CDR2 SMNVEV (reference sequence). CDR3 sequence: CASSLGRGLRYEQYF. The CDR3 DNA sequence: TGTGCCAGCAGTTTAGGTCGGGGGCTCCGCTACGAGCAGTACTTC.

This clonotype was counted between two and nine times. The chain couples TRBV25-1 to TRBJ1-6, with D maybe TRBD1 (5 bases). Deletions cut 3 bases from V and 7 bases from J, with 13 bases between. The CDR3 length is 15 residues. The germline V gene encodes CDR1 MGHDK and CDR2 SYGVNS. The CDR3 nucleotides are TGTGCCAGCAGTGACCCAGTGGGGGGGAATTCACCCCTCCACTTT. Its protein product is CASSDPVGGNSPLHF.

This clonotype was recorded a few times. The rearrangement links TRBV6-2 or TRBV6-3 to TRBJ1-1; weak D call: TRBD1 (5 bases). CDR1 and CDR2 (germline): MNHEY, SVGEGT. V was trimmed by 3 bases and J by 3 bases, leaving 11 bases between them. The CDR3 extends over 14 amino acids. CDR3 amino acids: CASSYAREDTEAFF. The CDR3 nucleotides are TGTGCCAGCAGTTATGCCAGGGAGGACACTGAAGCTTTCTTT.

The chain couples TRBV5-1 to TRBJ1-4; the match to TRBD1 covers 9 bases. Germline CDR1 is SGHRS and CDR2 is YFSETQ. This CDR3 is built from 14 residues. Trimming cost V 2 bases and J 8 bases; bases outside gene matches: 4. The CDR3: CASSFRTGEEKLFF. DNA of the CDR3: TGCGCCAGCAGCTTTAGGACAGGGGAAGAAAAACTGTTTTTT.

The V and J genes are TRBV4-1 and TRBJ2-7, with unresolved D. V was trimmed by 0 bases and J by 1 base, leaving 13 bases between them. CDR3 length equals 16 residues. Germline loops: CDR1 MGHRA, CDR2 YSYEKL. This CDR3 reads CASSQEVGVPSYEQYF. The CDR3 nucleotides read TGCGCCAGCAGCCAAGAGGTTGGAGTTCCTTCCTACGAGCAGTACTTC.

Ten or more counts support this clonotype. The J gene is TRBJ2-3, the V gene TRBV30, with a weak D call TRBD2 (7 bases). This CDR3 contains 14 residues. Germline CDR1 is GTSNPN and CDR2 is SVGIG (reference sequence). V was trimmed by 2 bases and J by 4 bases, leaving 13 bases between them. As DNA, the CDR3 is TGTGCCTGGAGTATCACGGGGGGCGCAGATACGCAGTATTTT. Translation: CAWSITGGADTQYF. Complete variable domain (other parts from reference TRBV30 and TRBJ2-3): SQTIHQWPATLVQPVGSPLSLECTVEGTSNPNLYWYRQAAGRGLQLLFYSVGIGQISSEVPQNLSASRPQDRQFILSSKKLLLSDSGFYLCAWSITGGADTQYFGPGTRLTVL.

This clonotype occurred a few times. This chain's CDR3 is CAASEGETQYF. The CDR3 DNA reads TGTGCCGCCTCCGAAGGAGAGACCCAGTACTTC. V and J are TRBV10-3 and TRBJ2-5; D gene unclear. CDR1 and CDR2 from the germline V gene are ENHRY and SYGVKD. The CDR3 runs to 11 residues. Trimming stripped 11 bases from V and 4 bases from J, with 11 bases between.

There are a few counts of this clonotype. The chain uses TRBV4-1 and TRBJ1-2, with D tentatively TRBD1 (5 bases). V was trimmed by 3 bases and J by 0 bases, leaving 11 bases between them. Per the germline V gene, CDR1 is MGHRA and CDR2 is YSYEKL. The CDR3 is made up of 15 amino acids. The CDR3 coding sequence is TGCGCCAGCAGCCAGGGGGACCGTCCTAACTATGGCTACACCTTC. Protein sequence: CASSQGDRPNYGYTF.

This rearrangement joins TRBV5-1 to TRBJ2-3; the D is unclear. The CDR3 length is 16 residues. Germline values: CDR1 SGHRS, CDR2 YFSETQ. V was cut by 4 bases and J by 1 base, with 16 bases left in between. The CDR3 here is CASSIPKGGGTDTQYF. The CDR3 DNA sequence: TGCGCCAGCAGCATCCCCAAGGGCGGTGGCACAGATACGCAGTATTTT. Full variable domain (remainder filled in from reference TRBV5-1 and TRBJ2-3): KAGVTQTPRYLIKTRGQQVTLSCSPISGHRSVSWYQQTPGQGLQFLFEYFSETQRNKGNFPGRFSGRQFSNSRSEMNVSTLELGDSALYLCASSIPKGGGTDTQYFGPGTRLTVL.

The chain joins TRBV7-2 to TRBJ2-2, with 11 nucleotides matching TRBD2. The CDR3 spans 16 residues. V was pared by 3 bases and J by 4 bases, with 4 bases of the junction left unmatched. CDR1 and CDR2 (germline): SGHTA, FQGNSA. CDR3 residues: CASSLFGTSGTGELFF. As DNA, the CDR3 is TGTGCCAGCAGCTTGTTTGGGACTAGCGGCACCGGGGAGCTGTTTTTT.